This T cell receptor (beta chain) was identified during a study of blood T cell repertoires in COVID-19. Turning to the study itself: Italy, Spain and the United States were the sources of the convalescent and acute COVID-19 samples.

The V gene's germline CDR1 is DFQATT and CDR2 SNEGSKA (reference sequence). The CDR3 is 14 residues long. With V trimmed by 3 bases and J by 4 bases, 8 bases remained unmatched. How the authors handled the data: Reference gene primer amplification yielded estimated nucleated cell counts. Assay: immunoSEQ multiplex PCR; the TCRdb copy retains only in-frame clones and omits some. Clonal size and the V and J genes are those of that table, whereas D and trimming came from the DNA. The sample lists about 150,000 clones; more than 75% were seen once. The chain couples TRBV20-1 to TRBJ1-2; 7 nucleotides match TRBD1. Sequencing was performed on peripheral blood. The TCR was taken from a woman aged 55-69 years with COVID-19, enrolled during active disease. The CDR3 bases are TGCAGTGCTAGTAAGGCAGGGACAGCCTATGGCTACACCTTC. As protein: CSASKAGTAYGYTF.